This T cell receptor beta chain stems from a study of blood T cell repertoires in COVID-19. As for the study in general: Whether acute or convalescent, the COVID-19 samples came from the United States, Italy and Spain. PBMCs, B-cell-depleted T cells, or T cells were the source of the cDNA or gDNA that made up the material.

Original processing methods: Cell counts per sample came from amplifying reference gene primers. TCRdb's copy holds only in-frame clones and misses some; the assay was immunoSEQ multiplex PCR. The V and J calls and clone size were taken over from that table, and D and trimming were inferred from the DNA. The table records under 150,000 clones, more than 75% of them present only once. V shed 2 bases and J 6 bases; nucleotides not matched to a gene: 7. CDR3 length: 14 residues. Germline values: CDR1 SGHDT, CDR2 YYEEEE. Sequencing was performed on peripheral blood. V and J are TRBV5-6 and TRBJ2-7; 8 positions agree with TRBD1. The clonotype comes from a woman between 40 and 50 years old with acute or convalescent COVID-19. CDR3 DNA sequence: TGTGCCAGCAGCTTCGTGGACAGGGAAGCCGAGCAGTACTTC. Its protein is CASSFVDREAEQYF.